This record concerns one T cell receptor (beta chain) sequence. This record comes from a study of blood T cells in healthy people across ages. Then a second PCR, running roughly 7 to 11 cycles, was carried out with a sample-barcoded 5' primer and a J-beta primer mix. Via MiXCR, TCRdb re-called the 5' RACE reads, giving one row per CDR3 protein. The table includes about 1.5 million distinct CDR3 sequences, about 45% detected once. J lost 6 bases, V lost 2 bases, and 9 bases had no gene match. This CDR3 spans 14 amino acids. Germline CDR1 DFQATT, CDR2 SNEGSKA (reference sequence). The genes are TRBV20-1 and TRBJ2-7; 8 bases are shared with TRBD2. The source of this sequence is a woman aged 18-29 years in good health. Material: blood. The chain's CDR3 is CSARKRGQGVEQYF. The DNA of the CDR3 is TGCAGTGCTAGAAAGCGGGGGCAAGGGGTCGAGCAGTACTTC.